These 25 T cell receptor beta chains originate from one sample sequenced in a study of blood T cells in healthy people across ages. PCR was performed a second time for roughly 6 to 12 cycles using a sample-barcoded 5' primer and a J-beta primer mix. TCRdb re-called the 5' RACE reads through MiXCR, storing one row per CDR3 protein. This sample carries around 1.5 million distinct CDR3 sequences, approximately 38% of them seen once, and the ten largest clones take 7.9%. Input material: blood. The source is a young woman in good health.

This clonotype has just a few counts. The chain combines TRBV20-1 with TRBJ2-5; TRBD2 matches 8 bases. Germline V CDR1 and CDR2: DFQATT, SNEGSKA (reference sequence). Germline trimming cut 1 base from V and 2 bases from J; bases unmatched to any gene: 9. The CDR3 extends over 16 amino acids. The CDR3 DNA is TGCAGTGCTAGAGGGAGAGAGCGGGGGCAACAAGAGACCCAGTACTTC. The encoded protein is CSARGRERGQQETQYF.

A few counts support this clonotype. The chain employs TRBV2 and TRBJ2-7, with D unclear. Trimming removed 6 bases at V and 2 bases at J, with 11 bases between. CDR3 size: 13 residues. Germline V gene sequence: CDR1 SNHLY, CDR2 FYNNEI. The CDR3 coding sequence is TGTGCCAGCAGCTTTGTGAAAGCCTACGAGCAGTACTTC. Translating it yields CASSFVKAYEQYF.

The V and J genes are TRBV28 and TRBJ2-1, with 12 bases lining up with TRBD2. With the DNA end fitting TRBJ2-7 better, the J assignment may be wrong. The CDR3 loop spans 15 amino acids. Germline loops: CDR1 MDHEN, CDR2 SYDVKM. The CDR3 protein is CASTTSGGPYNEQYF. For the CDR3, the DNA is TGTGCCAGCACCACTAGCGGGGGGCCCTACAATGAGCAGTACTTC.

This clonotype was counted at least ten times. The genes are TRBV29-1 and TRBJ2-7; 13 nucleotides match TRBD2. Trimming took 7 bases from V and 0 from J; bases not matched to a gene: 12. This CDR3 has 17 amino acids. Germline V gene lookup returns CDR1 SQVTM and CDR2 ANQGSEA. The CDR3 is CSALAGTSGDYSYEQYF. CDR3 bases: TGCAGCGCCCTTGCCGGGACTAGCGGGGATTACTCCTACGAGCAGTACTTC.

The chain recombines TRBV20-1 with TRBJ1-6; D remains ambiguous. CDR1 is DFQATT and CDR2 is SNEGSKA in the germline V gene (reference sequence). This CDR3 has 14 amino acids. The V end was cut by 6 bases, the J end by 6 bases, with 15 bases between. The CDR3 coding sequence is TGCAGTGCCCTCCGGGAGCATCGTAATTCACCCCTCCACTTT. Protein product: CSALREHRNSPLHF.

In its sample, this clonotype was seen a few times. The genes are TRBV10-3 and TRBJ2-7; D may correspond to TRBD1 or TRBD2 (5 bases each). This CDR3 is 16 amino acids long. Trimming removed 10 bases from V and 3 bases from J, with 25 bases in between. Per the germline V gene, CDR1 is ENHRY and CDR2 is SYGVKD. As DNA, the CDR3 is TGTGCCACCTCGGGGCATGGCCTGGACGTGGGCTACGAGCAGTACTTC. It specifies CATSGHGLDVGYEQYF.

Comments on this clonotype: Given a much more abundant clone one base away, this may be a read error. The chain is built from TRBV29-1 and TRBJ2-5, with D perhaps given as TRBD1 or TRBD2 (7 bases each). V gave up 7 bases and J gave up 13 bases, with 25 bases separating them. Germline V lookup: CDR1 SQVTM, CDR2 ANQGSEA. The length of the CDR3 is 13 residues. The DNA for the CDR3 is TGCAGCGCAGGGGGGGACGGAACCTACGAGCGGTACTTC. Translating it yields CSAGGDGTYERYF.

The rearrangement uses TRBV12-3 or TRBV12-4 and TRBJ2-5; D is possibly TRBD1 (6 bases). TRBJ2-1 matches the DNA end more closely, so the J call is doubtful. The CDR3 totals 15 residues. The CDR3 sequence: CASSPDVQQGKTQFF. The CDR3 nucleotides read TGTGCCAGCAGTCCTGATGTACAACAGGGCAAGACCCAGTTCTTC.

Notes on this clonotype: The germline gene is not matched at one end of the junction; a read error may be the cause. This chain joins TRBV27 and TRBJ2-7; 9 bases fit TRBD1. This CDR3 contains 15 residues. Per the germline V gene, CDR1 is MNHEY and CDR2 is SMNVEV (reference sequence). CDR3 bases: TGTGCCAGCAGTTCGGGGACAGGGAGAACCTACGGGCAGTACTTC. Its translation is CASSSGTGRTYGQYF.

V is TRBV2 and J is TRBJ2-5; D possibly matches TRBD1 or TRBD2 (6 bases each). V shed 8 bases and J shed 5 bases, with 18 bases lying between them. This CDR3 is built from 14 residues. The germline V gene encodes CDR1 SNHLY and CDR2 FYNNEI. The CDR3 region has the DNA TGTGCCAGCCACAAGTGGGGGGCGCGGGAGACCCAGTACTTC. Amino acids: CASHKWGARETQYF.

The table lists this clonotype with a few counts. The chain has TRBV5-1 and TRBJ2-3; D might be TRBD2 (5 bases). Germline V gene lookup returns CDR1 SGHRS and CDR2 YFSETQ. Trimming removed 3 bases from V and 2 bases from J, with 13 bases in between. The CDR3 contains 15 residues. Written as DNA, the CDR3 is TGCGCCAGCAGCTCCCGGGATGGCCTCACAGATACGCAGTATTTT. Encoded protein: CASSSRDGLTDTQYF.

This clonotype showed up just a few times. V gene TRBV2 combines with J gene TRBJ2-7; no firm D call. The germline V gene has CDR1 SNHLY and CDR2 FYNNEI. The V end was cut by 11 bases, the J end by 0 bases, with 17 bases between. CDR3 length: 14 residues. This chain's CDR3 is CAAGRYQSSYEQYF. DNA for the CDR3: TGTGCCGCCGGTCGCTACCAAAGCTCCTACGAGCAGTACTTC.

J is TRBJ2-7 and V is TRBV4-2, with D perhaps matching TRBD2 (6 bases). CDR3 size: 15 residues. V was trimmed by 4 bases and J by 0 bases, leaving 13 bases between them. Germline CDR1 LGHNA, CDR2 YNFKEQ. The chain's CDR3 is CASSPTPLASYEQYF. The CDR3 DNA reads as TGTGCCAGCAGCCCGACCCCACTAGCCTCCTACGAGCAGTACTTC.

This clonotype was recorded once. V gene TRBV29-1 combines with J gene TRBJ1-2; TRBD1 agrees at 10 bases. CDR1 is SQVTM and CDR2 is ANQGSEA in the germline V gene. The CDR3 extends over 16 amino acids. J lost 4 bases, V lost 6 bases, and 14 bases had no gene match. The CDR3 spells CSVDDRGREGSYGYTF. DNA of the CDR3: TGCAGCGTGGATGACAGGGGGCGCGAAGGATCCTATGGCTACACCTTC.

The J gene is TRBJ2-1, the V gene TRBV9; 10 bases line up with TRBD2. Germline lookup yields CDR1 SGDLS and CDR2 YYNGEE. The CDR3 has 16 residues. The junction had 18 bases not matched to a gene; V was cut back by 6 bases and J by 12 bases. The CDR3 DNA is TGTGCCAGCACCGACGGCGTCCAGCGGGAGGGTGGAGGGCAGTTCTTC. This sequence encodes CASTDGVQREGGGQFF.

J is TRBJ2-7 and V is TRBV20-1; D might be TRBD2 (6 bases). Looked up from germline, CDR1 is DFQATT and CDR2 is SNEGSKA (reference sequence). There are 16 residues in the CDR3. V was clipped by 0 bases and J by 0 bases, with 15 bases between them. For the CDR3, the DNA is TGCAGTGCTAGAGATTTCGGGGGTAGGGTCTCCTACGAGCAGTACTTC. It encodes CSARDFGGRVSYEQYF.

This clonotype turned up a few times. This chain joins TRBV6-2 or TRBV6-3 and TRBJ2-4; D call uncertain. Looked up from germline, CDR1 is MNHEY and CDR2 is SVGEGT. V was shortened by 3 bases and J by 0 bases, with 12 bases between the two germline ends. This CDR3 comprises 16 residues. CDR3 DNA: TGTGCCAGCAGTTATTTGGGCGGTTTAGCCAAAAACATTCAGTACTTC. Protein sequence: CASSYLGGLAKNIQYF.

This CDR3 reads CASRRGNNSPLHF. DNA for the CDR3: TGTGCCAGCAGACGGGGCAATAATTCACCCCTCCACTTT. This rearrangement joins TRBV2 to TRBJ1-6, with D possibly matching TRBD1 (5 bases). The CDR3 extends over 13 amino acids. V was shortened by 6 bases and J by 5 bases, with 8 bases between the two germline ends. Per the germline V gene, CDR1 is SNHLY and CDR2 is FYNNEI.

This rearrangement joins TRBV28 to TRBJ2-1, with 9 bases fitting TRBD1. The CDR3 covers 15 residues. The V segment lost 7 bases and the J segment 4 bases; nucleotides outside the gene matches: 8. Germline-derived CDR1 and CDR2 are MDHEN and SYDVKM. The CDR3 loop reads CASTLPGTGYNEQFF. In nucleotides, the CDR3 is TGTGCCAGCACCTTGCCTGGGACAGGGTACAATGAGCAGTTCTTC.

J is TRBJ2-7 and V is TRBV6-2 or TRBV6-3, with 7 bases fitting TRBD1. V shed 5 bases and J 2 bases; nucleotides not matched to a gene: 6. From germline, CDR1 is MNHEY and CDR2 SVGEGT. The CDR3 spans 14 residues. The CDR3 spells CASSGDRAPYEQYF. CDR3 bases: TGTGCCAGCAGTGGAGACAGGGCTCCCTACGAGCAGTACTTC.

In its sample, this clonotype was seen a few times. This chain uses TRBV12-3 or TRBV12-4 with TRBJ1-6, with D unclear. Between the trimmed V and J ends, which lost 1 base and 9 bases, there was a span of 7 bases. The CDR3 is 13 amino acids. The DNA of the CDR3 is TGTGCCAGCAGTTTAGAGGGCTTTTCACCCCTCCACTTT. The encoded protein is CASSLEGFSPLHF.

This clonotype was seen more than once but under ten times. V usage is TRBV29-1 and J usage is TRBJ2-1, with TRBD2 matching 8 bases. The V gene end was trimmed by 5 bases and the J gene end by 2 bases; junction bases not matched to a gene: 5. CDR3 length equals 14 residues. The germline V gene encodes CDR1 SQVTM and CDR2 ANQGSEA. The CDR3 DNA follows: TGCAGCGTTCAACTAGCGGTTGCCTACAATGAGCAGTTCTTC. Translating gives CSVQLAVAYNEQFF.

The chain carries TRBV14 and TRBJ2-7; D gene ambiguous. Germline CDR1 and CDR2: SGHDN and FVKESK. The CDR3 covers 13 residues. V lost 3 bases and J 6 bases, leaving 12 bases between the germline ends. CDR3 protein: CASSQGIALEQYF. Here the CDR3 DNA reads TGTGCCAGCAGCCAGGGTATCGCTCTCGAGCAGTACTTC.

The chain combines TRBV5-1 with TRBJ1-1; D gene unclear. This CDR3 spans 13 amino acids. The germline V gene encodes CDR1 SGHRS and CDR2 YFSETQ. Trimming took off 4 bases at V and 1 base at J, with 8 bases between the two ends. The CDR3, as DNA: TGCGCCAGCAGCCCGGAGGGGAACACTGAAGCTTTCTTT. Translation: CASSPEGNTEAFF.

The DNA of the CDR3 is TGTGCCAGCAGTTTACCTAACAGGGGGGATCAGCCCCAGCATTTT. It translates to CASSLPNRGDQPQHF. The chain has TRBV28 and TRBJ1-5, with 8 bases aligning to TRBD1. With V trimmed by 2 bases and J by 5 bases, 5 bases remained unmatched. CDR1 MDHEN and CDR2 SYDVKM come from the germline V gene. This CDR3 spans 15 amino acids.